This T cell receptor beta chain derives from a study of T cells after yellow fever vaccination. Whole-study context: Fractions of low cell number were prepared using SMART-Seq v4 Ultra Low Input.

General observations from the study: Peaking on day 5 versus 15, the secondary response was faster but weaker. Among primary-vaccination clones, most reappeared after the booster, at around 97% for CD4 and about 90% for CD8.

The TCR cDNA carried a universal primer site and UMIs from 5'RACE template switching. TCRdb fed the 5' RACE reads into MiXCR, producing one record per CDR3 protein. The sample consists of just over 300,000 distinct CDR3 sequences, approximately 3.8% of them appearing once. This clonotype occurred many times. As yet, its antigen is unknown. CDR1 and CDR2 from the germline V gene are SGHRS and YFSETQ. This CDR3 spans 16 amino acids. The germline V and J ends were trimmed by 4 bases and 7 bases, with 21 bases remaining between them. V usage is TRBV5-1 and J usage is TRBJ2-4, with a tentative D call TRBD1 (5 bases). The source of this sequence is a man aged 18 to 30 who received the YFV17D yellow fever vaccine. The material was PBMCs, obtained on the day of the yellow fever booster vaccination. The CDR3 DNA sequence: TGCGCCAGCAGCCTACAGCCAGGGATTGCCCAGAACATTCAGTACTTC. This encodes CASSLQPGIAQNIQYF.